Below are 16 T cell receptor beta chains sequenced from a single sample in a study of Siglec-9 on CD8 T cells in melanoma. Libraries were prepared by immunoSEQ multiplex PCR; TCRdb keeps only in-frame clonotypes and omits some of them. Among more than 30,000 clones listed, roughly 80% were seen once. Sequences were obtained from Siglec-9- CD8+ T cells sorted from blood. These receptors all stem from a human donor in good health.

A word on this clone: An end of the junction does not agree with germline; a read error may underlie this. The V and J genes are TRBV7-7 and TRBJ2-7; no clear D gene. The germline CDR1 and CDR2 sequences are SSHAT and FNYEAQ (reference sequence). The CDR3 spans 13 residues. Written as DNA, the CDR3 is TGTGCTAGCAGCTTAGGTGAGAGCTACGAGCAGTACTTC. Residues: CASSLGESYEQYF.

The chain recombines TRBV2 with TRBJ2-4, with D possibly being TRBD1 or TRBD2 (5 bases each). The CDR3 spans 17 residues. The germline V gene encodes CDR1 SNHLY and CDR2 FYNNEI. V gave up 2 bases and J gave up 1 base, with 15 bases separating them. This CDR3 reads CASSEYLVGEAKNIQYF. In DNA form, the CDR3 reads TGTGCCAGCAGTGAATACCTCGTGGGGGAGGCCAAAAACATTCAGTACTTC.

The rearrangement joins TRBV19 to TRBJ1-5, with D unclear. The CDR3 has 15 residues. The V gene's germline CDR1 is LNHDA and CDR2 SQIVND (reference sequence). With 3 bases removed from V and 0 bases from J, the gap between germline ends came to 9 bases. CDR3: CASSMTDYSNQPQHF. The CDR3, as DNA: TGTGCCAGTAGTATGACGGACTATAGCAATCAGCCCCAGCATTTT. Full variable domain (missing parts from reference TRBV19 and TRBJ1-5): DGGITQSPKYLFRKEGQNVTLSCEQNLNHDAMYWYRQDPGQGLRLIYYSQIVNDFQKGDIAEGYSVSREKKESFPLTVTSAQKNPTAFYLCASSMTDYSNQPQHFGDGTRLSIL.

This clone appeared a single time. The chain's CDR3 is CASRGSSYNEQFF. The CDR3 DNA sequence: TGTGCCAGCAGGGGATCCTCCTACAATGAGCAGTTCTTC. J is TRBJ2-1 and V is TRBV6-5, with no clear D. CDR3 length: 13 residues. Looked up from germline, CDR1 is MNHEY and CDR2 is SVGAGI. V lost 6 bases, J lost 0 bases, and 6 bases lay in between.

This clone was recorded once. This chain joins TRBV7-8 and TRBJ2-7; TRBD1 matches 10 bases. V shed 5 bases and J 6 bases; nucleotides not matched to a gene: 10. Per germline, CDR1 SGHVS and CDR2 FQNEAQ. The CDR3 consists of 15 residues. CDR3 loop: CASSPPGTGAIEQYF. The CDR3 DNA reads as TGTGCCAGCAGCCCCCCCGGGACAGGGGCGATCGAGCAGTACTTC.

The chain recombines TRBV13 with TRBJ2-7; D may match TRBD1 or TRBD2 (5 bases each). The CDR3 has 14 amino acids. Germline lookup yields CDR1 PRHDT and CDR2 FYEKMQ (reference sequence). V lost 5 bases and J lost 0, with 11 bases in between. As DNA, the CDR3 is TGTGCCAGCAGCCTCGGGGCACCCTCCTACGAGCAGTACTTC. Residues: CASSLGAPSYEQYF.

The chain carries TRBV7-9 and TRBJ2-3; D perhaps matches TRBD2 (5 bases). The ends were cut back, 6 bases at V and 7 bases at J, with 11 bases in the middle. Germline values: CDR1 SEHNR, CDR2 FQNEAQ (reference sequence). CDR3 length: 12 amino acids. This chain's CDR3 is CASRPDFHTQYF. CDR3 bases: TGTGCCAGCAGGCCGGACTTCCATACGCAGTATTTT.

Remarks on this clone: A read error is likely, as this CDR3 ends without the conserved phenylalanine or tryptophan. The chain couples TRBV27 to TRBJ1-5; 9 nucleotides align to TRBD1. J lost 5 bases, V lost 4 bases, and 3 bases had no gene match. Germline CDR1 and CDR2: MNHEY and SMNVEV (reference sequence). The CDR3 totals 14 residues. Written as DNA, the CDR3 is TGTGCCAGCAGTTGGACAGGGGAAGATCAGCCCCAGCATCTT. Protein sequence: CASSWTGEDQPQHL.

This clone was found once. The chain has TRBV21-1 and TRBJ1-1. TRBV21-1 is a listed pseudogene. The CDR3 contains 15 residues. Here the CDR3 reads CASSKDGTGSIRAFF. In DNA, the CDR3 is TGTGCCAGCAGCAAAGATGGGACCGGGTCAATTAGAGCTTTCTTT.

The chain couples TRBV11-2 to TRBJ2-1; perhaps TRBD2 as D (6 bases). Germline CDR1 and CDR2: SGHAT and FQNNGV. This CDR3 region has 17 residues. Trimming removed 1 base from V and 5 bases from J, with 18 bases in between. In nucleotides, the CDR3 is TGTGCCAGCAGCTTAGGATGGCCGGGAGAGGAGGACAATGAGCAGTTCTTC. Residues: CASSLGWPGEEDNEQFF.

The chain couples TRBV9 to TRBJ2-5, with 10 bases aligning to TRBD2. CDR1 is SGDLS, CDR2 YYNGEE, per germline. V shed 4 bases, J shed 2 bases, and the junction held 14 bases outside the gene matches. The CDR3 sequence is 18 residues long. CDR3 sequence (DNA): TGTGCCAGCAGCTCTCGGGGGGGGACTAGCGCCCCGCAAGAGACCCAGTACTTC. Amino acids: CASSSRGGTSAPQETQYF.

The rearrangement links TRBV29-1 to TRBJ2-2; 8 nucleotides agree with TRBD1. The CDR3 runs to 14 residues. The germline gives CDR1 SQVTM, CDR2 ANQGSEA. The V segment lost 4 bases and the J segment 1 base; nucleotides outside the gene matches: 2. The chain's CDR3 is CSVGDRGNTGELFF. For the CDR3, the DNA is TGCAGCGTTGGTGACAGGGGGAACACCGGGGAGCTGTTTTTT.

The chain employs TRBV7-8 and TRBJ2-5; 8 bases match TRBD2. This CDR3 has 15 amino acids. Germline CDR1 and CDR2: SGHVS and FQNEAQ. V dropped 5 bases and J dropped 5; count of bases not matched to a gene: 10. In DNA, the CDR3 is TGTGCCAGCAGCATCGGGACTAGGGGGTCGGAGACCCAGTACTTC. It yields the protein CASSIGTRGSETQYF.

The rearrangement uses TRBV2 and TRBJ2-7, with a tentative D call TRBD2 (6 bases). Trimming left V 3 bases short and J 0 bases short, with 24 bases between. The germline gives CDR1 SNHLY, CDR2 FYNNEI. The CDR3 contains 19 residues. The CDR3 DNA reads as TGTGCCAGCAGTGAGTCCTTCGGGACGCGGGATCGTAGCTCCTACGAGCAGTACTTC. It translates to CASSESFGTRDRSSYEQYF. Filled out from reference TRBV2 and TRBJ2-7, the complete variable domain reads EPEVTQTPSHQVTQMGQEVILRCVPISNHLYFYWYRQILGQKVEFLVSFYNNEISEKSEIFDDQFSVERPDGSNFTLKIRSTKLEDSAMYFCASSESFGTRDRSSYEQYFGPGTRLTVT.

The DNA of the CDR3 is TGTGCCAGCAGCGTAGGGGGTAGCTGGAACACCGGGGAGCTGTTTTTT. Encoded protein: CASSVGGSWNTGELFF. The V and J genes are TRBV9 and TRBJ2-2; D gene uncertain. V dropped 0 bases and J dropped 1 base, with 10 bases sitting between them. There are 16 residues in the CDR3. Per the germline V gene, CDR1 is SGDLS and CDR2 is YYNGEE.

The chain couples TRBV7-9 to TRBJ2-7; 11 bases map to TRBD2. Trimming cost V 4 bases and J 1 base; bases outside gene matches: 9. CDR3 size: 17 residues. Germline CDR1 reads SEHNR; CDR2 reads FQNEAQ (reference sequence). The CDR3 DNA reads as TGTGCCAGCAGCTCTCTGGGGACTAGCGGCAGATCCTACGAGCAGTACTTC. It translates to CASSSLGTSGRSYEQYF.